Listed here are 27 T cell receptor beta chains from one sample, sequenced in a study of blood T cell repertoires in COVID-19. TCRdb keeps only in-frame clones here, not all; method: immunoSEQ multiplex PCR. In the table there are about 210,000 clones, roughly four fifths of which are singletons. Input material: peripheral blood. The receptors here all came from a woman between 40 and 50 years old with acute or convalescent COVID-19.

The rearrangement links TRBV5-1 to TRBJ2-2, with TRBD1 matching over 8 bases. Trimming removed 3 bases from V and 5 bases from J; junction bases left unmatched: 12. This CDR3 spans 17 amino acids. Germline CDR1 SGHRS, CDR2 YFSETQ. CDR3 protein: CASSSPGQAPRTGELFF. CDR3 DNA: TGCGCCAGCAGCTCCCCGGGACAGGCCCCGAGGACCGGGGAGCTGTTTTTT.

The rearrangement links TRBV28 to TRBJ2-1; a possible D gene is TRBD2 (5 bases). The V gene's germline CDR1 is MDHEN and CDR2 SYDVKM. V was shortened by 3 bases and J by 11 bases, with 17 bases between the two germline ends. The CDR3 covers 14 residues. As DNA, the CDR3 is TGTGCCAGCAGTTTTCAGATGATTCCTAGCCAGCAGTTCTTC. Encoded protein: CASSFQMIPSQQFF.

The rearrangement links TRBV5-1 to TRBJ2-1; 7 nucleotides align to TRBD2. The trim removed 0 bases at V and 5 bases at J, leaving 2 bases unmatched. The germline V gene encodes CDR1 SGHRS and CDR2 YFSETQ. There are 14 residues in the CDR3. The CDR3 region has the DNA TGCGCCAGCAGCTTGGCTACTAGCGACAATGAGCAGTTCTTC. It yields the protein CASSLATSDNEQFF.

This chain connects TRBV29-1 to TRBJ1-5; D unclear. This CDR3 comprises 15 residues. The germline gives CDR1 SQVTM, CDR2 ANQGSEA. V lost 5 bases, J lost 2 bases, and 16 bases lay in between. The CDR3 coding sequence is TGCAGCGTTAATGACGGGCATAGCGGCAATCAGCCCCAGCATTTT. Residues: CSVNDGHSGNQPQHF.

The rearrangement joins TRBV14 to TRBJ2-7, with D possibly matching TRBD2 (5 bases). The CDR3 is made up of 14 amino acids. Between the trimmed V and J ends, which lost 0 bases and 0 bases, there was a span of 6 bases. The germline V gene has CDR1 SGHDN and CDR2 FVKESK. CDR3 nucleotide sequence: TGTGCCAGCAGCCAAGAGGGGAGCTCCTACGAGCAGTACTTC. Protein: CASSQEGSSYEQYF.

The V and J genes are TRBV14 and TRBJ2-2; no clear D gene. The germline gives CDR1 SGHDN, CDR2 FVKESK. This CDR3 is built from 13 residues. Trimming pared 1 base from V and 6 bases from J, leaving 6 bases between. CDR3 coding DNA: TGTGCCAGCAGCCAAGTGAGGCCCGGGGAGCTGTTTTTT. As protein: CASSQVRPGELFF. The full variable domain, with the rest looked up from reference TRBV14 and TRBJ2-2, is EAGVTQFPSHSVIEKGQTVTLRCDPISGHDNLYWYRRVMGKEIKFLLHFVKESKQDESGMPNNRFLAERTGGTYSTLKVQPAELEDSGVYFCASSQVRPGELFFGEGSRLTVL.

This chain uses TRBV3-1 (or the pseudogene TRBV3-2) with TRBJ2-3; 11 bases match TRBD2. V dropped 6 bases and J dropped 6; count of bases not matched to a gene: 5. The germline gives CDR1 LGHDT, CDR2 YNNKEL (reference sequence). The CDR3 consists of 14 residues. The CDR3 sequence: CASSLAGGGDTQYF. The DNA for the CDR3 is TGTGCCAGCAGTTTAGCGGGGGGGGGTGATACGCAGTATTTT.

As DNA, the CDR3 is TGTGCCATCTGGGACGGGGGATTGGTGCAGTACTTC. This codes for CAIWDGGLVQYF. The rearrangement links TRBV10-3 to TRBJ2-7; a weak D match, TRBD2 (6 bases). This CDR3 spans 12 amino acids. The germline gives CDR1 ENHRY, CDR2 SYGVKD. The V end lost 8 bases, the J end lost 9 bases, and 17 bases lay between the germline ends.

The V call is TRBV6-5, the J call TRBJ2-7, with TRBD1 matching 12 bases. This CDR3 is built from 15 residues. With V trimmed by 6 bases and J by 7 bases, 10 bases remained unmatched. Germline V CDR1 and CDR2: MNHEY, SVGAGI. DNA of the CDR3: TGTGCCAGCAGCCGGCCGGGACAGGGGGCGAAAGAGCAGTACTTC. It codes for CASSRPGQGAKEQYF.

This chain joins TRBV4-1 and TRBJ2-5; a weak D match, TRBD1 (6 bases). This CDR3 contains 16 residues. The germline CDR1 and CDR2 sequences are MGHRA and YSYEKL. V was shortened by 0 bases and J by 5 bases, with 16 bases between the two germline ends. Here the CDR3 DNA reads TGCGCCAGCAGCCAAGATTTGGGGATGGGGGCGGAGACCCAGTACTTC. It encodes CASSQDLGMGAETQYF.

This clone was detected only a few times. The DNA is left out, because the CDR3 cannot be placed on it with certainty; the CDR3 is given as TCRdb lists it. V gene TRBV21-1 combines with J gene TRBJ2-7; TRBD1 is the table's D call and was not checked against the DNA. TRBV21-1 is deemed a pseudogene. Both ends counted, the CDR3 spans 17 residues. The CDR3 sequence is CASSKDRFGTGSHEQYF.

The sample holds a few counts of this clone. This rearrangement joins TRBV3-1 (or the pseudogene TRBV3-2) to TRBJ2-2; D gene ambiguous. Germline assignment: CDR1 LGHDT and CDR2 YNNKEL (reference sequence). V was cut by 0 bases and J by 2 bases, with 4 bases left in between. The length of the CDR3 is 14 residues. The CDR3 sequence: CASSQESNTGELFF. In nucleotides, the CDR3 is TGTGCCAGCAGCCAAGAGAGTAACACCGGGGAGCTGTTTTTT.

The CDR3 coding sequence is TGTGCCACCAGTGATTCACTTGCAGGGACTTATGAAAAACTGTTTTTT. Protein product: CATSDSLAGTYEKLFF. The chain links TRBV24-1 to TRBJ1-4; weak D call: TRBD1 (5 bases). The germline CDR1 and CDR2 sequences are KGHDR and SFDVKD. The CDR3 sequence is 16 residues long. Trimming shortened V by 2 bases and J by 6 bases, and 15 bases separated the two germline ends.

This clone was counted once. The rearrangement uses TRBV5-1 and TRBJ1-2; tentative D call: TRBD1 (6 bases). The CDR3 contains 16 residues. Germline V gene lookup returns CDR1 SGHRS and CDR2 YFSETQ. Between the trimmed V and J ends, which lost 4 bases and 4 bases, there was a span of 20 bases. For the CDR3, the DNA is TGCGCCAGCAGCGGAGTTTGGGGGCGTCAACTCTATGGCTACACCTTC. Its protein product is CASSGVWGRQLYGYTF.

The CDR3 reads CASSSQGGGYTF. The DNA for the CDR3 is TGTGCCAGCAGTTCTCAGGGAGGTGGCTACACCTTC. The V gene is TRBV12-3 or TRBV12-4, the J gene TRBJ1-2; D is possibly TRBD1 (5 bases). The CDR3 runs to 12 residues. The V gene lost 4 bases and the J gene lost 7 bases, with 10 bases spanning the gap.

V is TRBV5-1 and J is TRBJ2-1; D is possibly TRBD2 (6 bases). Looked up from germline, CDR1 is SGHRS and CDR2 is YFSETQ. This CDR3 contains 14 residues. Trimming cost V 0 bases and J 5 bases, with 9 bases left between them. Written as DNA, the CDR3 is TGCGCCAGCAGCTTGGACGCGGGGAACAATGAGCAGTTCTTC. It is translated as CASSLDAGNNEQFF.

The CDR3 DNA reads as TGTGCCAGCAGCTTAGAAAGGGGGTATGGAGATACGCAGTATTTT. Amino acids: CASSLERGYGDTQYF. The chain carries TRBV11-2 and TRBJ2-3, with D possibly matching TRBD1 (6 bases). CDR3 length: 15 amino acids. Per the germline V gene, CDR1 is SGHAT and CDR2 is FQNNGV. Trimming shortened V by 0 bases and J by 5 bases, and 12 bases separated the two germline ends.

The chain links TRBV18 to TRBJ2-7, with D perhaps matching TRBD2 (5 bases). V shed 8 bases and J shed 4 bases, with 21 bases lying between them. Per germline, CDR1 KGHSH and CDR2 LQKENI. This CDR3 is 15 amino acids long. The CDR3 sequence: CASRESRGSYYEQYF. The CDR3 coding sequence is TGTGCCAGCCGAGAAAGTCGCGGGTCGTATTACGAGCAGTACTTC. Combining the CDR3 with reference TRBV18 and TRBJ2-7 gives the whole variable domain NAGVMQNPRHLVRRRGQEARLRCSPMKGHSHVYWYRQLPEEGLKFMVYLQKENIIDESGMPKERFSAEFPKEGPSILRIQQVVRGDSAAYFCASRESRGSYYEQYFGPGTRLTVT.

The V and J genes are TRBV21-1 and TRBJ1-2; no DNA check was done on the table's D call, TRBD1. TRBV21-1 is a pseudogene locus. The CDR3 consists of 15 residues. CDR3 sequence reads: CASSTGTGEDYGYTF. The CDR3 region has the DNA TGTGCCAGCAGCACTGGGACAGGGGAGGACTATGGCTACACCTTC.

This clone was seen more than once but under ten times. The rearrangement uses TRBV12-5 and TRBJ2-1; D uncertain. Germline V gives CDR1 LGHNT, CDR2 FRNRAP. The V and J ends lost 2 bases and 2 bases respectively, with 10 bases between them. The CDR3 spans 15 residues. The CDR3: CASGLRGPTYNEQFF. DNA for the CDR3: TGTGCTAGTGGTTTGAGAGGTCCTACCTACAATGAGCAGTTCTTC.

The V call is TRBV7-2, the J call TRBJ2-7; no firm D call. In germline, CDR1 is SGHTA, CDR2 FQGNSA. With 1 base removed from V and 4 bases from J, the gap between germline ends came to 17 bases. The length of the CDR3 is 16 residues. CDR3 bases: TGTGCCAGCAGCTTAGTTGGGCGCCCTGATTTTTACGAGCAGTACTTC. This sequence encodes CASSLVGRPDFYEQYF.

This chain connects TRBV6-5 to TRBJ2-1; TRBD2 agrees at 16 bases. Per the germline V gene, CDR1 is MNHEY and CDR2 is SVGAGI. There are 14 residues in the CDR3. V shed 9 bases, J shed 9 bases, and the junction held 5 bases outside the gene matches. In DNA form, the CDR3 reads TGTGCCAGTTCGGGACTAGCGGGAGGGTTTGAGCAGTTCTTC. Translation gives CASSGLAGGFEQFF.

This sequence joins TRBV6-5 and TRBJ2-1; TRBD2 agrees at 8 bases. This CDR3 has 15 amino acids. Unmatched junction bases numbered 13, after V lost 8 bases and J lost 7 bases. Germline values: CDR1 MNHEY, CDR2 SVGAGI. The CDR3 protein is CASGPRAGVQNEQFF. The DNA of the CDR3 is TGTGCCAGCGGCCCCCGAGCGGGAGTTCAAAATGAGCAGTTCTTC.

The chain has TRBV5-6 and TRBJ1-2; 8 nucleotides match TRBD1. The germline CDR1 and CDR2 sequences are SGHDT and YYEEEE. The CDR3 loop spans 14 amino acids. With V trimmed by 0 bases and J by 4 bases, 2 bases remained unmatched. CDR3 loop: CASSLGDRFYGYTF. CDR3 in DNA: TGTGCCAGCAGCTTGGGGGACAGGTTCTATGGCTACACCTTC.

The rearrangement joins TRBV11-2 to TRBJ2-7; 8 bases agree with TRBD2. The V segment lost 5 bases and the J segment 2 bases; nucleotides outside the gene matches: 2. This CDR3 has 13 amino acids. Germline V gene data show CDR1 as SGHAT and CDR2 as FQNNGV. CDR3 nucleotides: TGTGCCAGCAGCGCGGGGGGACCCTACGAGCAGTACTTC. Its translation is CASSAGGPYEQYF.

J is TRBJ1-1 and V is TRBV6-5; D possibly corresponds to TRBD1 (6 bases). CDR1 is MNHEY, CDR2 SVGAGI, per germline. The V and J ends lost 2 bases and 3 bases respectively, with 10 bases between them. The CDR3 is 14 residues long. CDR3 bases: TGTGCCAGCAGTTACAACAGGGCAGACACTGAAGCTTTCTTT. Amino acid sequence: CASSYNRADTEAFF.

V gene TRBV27 combines with J gene TRBJ2-2, with 8 positions matching TRBD2. Germline CDR1 MNHEY, CDR2 SMNVEV (reference sequence). Trimming at V came to 3 bases and at J to 5 bases, leaving 5 bases not matched to a gene. The CDR3 consists of 15 residues. In nucleotides, the CDR3 is TGTGCCAGCAGTTTTCGGGGGGGAACGACCGGGGAGCTGTTTTTT. Residues: CASSFRGGTTGELFF.